This T cell receptor (beta chain) was found in a study of T-cell reconstitution after alpha-beta-depleted transplantation in children. Unique molecular identifiers were used to barcode this TCRbeta library. In TCRdb, the PCR reads were re-called with MiXCR into one record per CDR3 protein. This table has about 91,000 distinct CDR3 sequences, 6.5% to 8.5% appearing once. The V gene's germline CDR1 is SGHRS and CDR2 YFSETQ. The germline V and J ends were trimmed by 4 bases and 8 bases, with 18 bases remaining between them. The length of the CDR3 is 15 residues. This clonotype showed up many times. This chain links TRBV5-1 with TRBJ1-4; D gene ambiguous. Sequenced material: PBMCs from the stem cell graft donor, taken from the stem cell graft. This TCR derives from a human donor who donated a stem cell graft to a child with congenital amegakaryocytic thrombocytopenia. The CDR3 is CASSPASASREKLFF. The CDR3 nucleotides are TGCGCCAGCAGCCCTGCCAGCGCCTCCCGGGAAAAACTGTTTTTT.